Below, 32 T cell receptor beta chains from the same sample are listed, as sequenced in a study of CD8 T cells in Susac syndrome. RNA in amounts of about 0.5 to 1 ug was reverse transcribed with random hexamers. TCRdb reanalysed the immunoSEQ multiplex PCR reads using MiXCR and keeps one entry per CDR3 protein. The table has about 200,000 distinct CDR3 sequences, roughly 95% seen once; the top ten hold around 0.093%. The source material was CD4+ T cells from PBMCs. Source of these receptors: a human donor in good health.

DNA of the CDR3: TGTGCCAGCAGCCAAGATAGGGACCAAAGCACAGATACGCAGTATTTT. This translates into CASSQDRDQSTDTQYF. This chain joins TRBV3-1 and TRBJ2-3; D may be TRBD1 or TRBD2 (5 bases each). CDR3 length equals 16 residues. Trimming cost V 0 bases and J 0 bases, with 10 bases left between them. Germline assignment: CDR1 LGHDT and CDR2 YNNKEL (reference sequence).

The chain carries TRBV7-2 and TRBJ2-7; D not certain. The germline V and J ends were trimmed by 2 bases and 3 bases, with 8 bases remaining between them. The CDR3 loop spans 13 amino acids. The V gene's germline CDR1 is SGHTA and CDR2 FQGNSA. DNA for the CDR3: TGTGCCAGCAGCTTATCCCGCAGCTACGAGCAGTACGTC. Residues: CASSLSRSYEQYV.

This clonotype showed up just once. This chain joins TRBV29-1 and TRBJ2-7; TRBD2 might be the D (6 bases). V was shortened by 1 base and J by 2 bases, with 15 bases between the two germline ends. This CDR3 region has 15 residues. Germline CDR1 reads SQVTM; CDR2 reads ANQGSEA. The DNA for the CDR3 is TGCAGCGTTGAAGTGGCCGGGACTGCGACCTACGAGCAGTACTTC. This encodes CSVEVAGTATYEQYF.

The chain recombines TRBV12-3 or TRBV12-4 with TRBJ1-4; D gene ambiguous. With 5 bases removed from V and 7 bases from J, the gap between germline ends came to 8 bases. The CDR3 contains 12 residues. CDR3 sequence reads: CASSLDPEKLFF. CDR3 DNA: TGTGCCAGCAGTCTGGACCCTGAAAAACTGTTTTTT.

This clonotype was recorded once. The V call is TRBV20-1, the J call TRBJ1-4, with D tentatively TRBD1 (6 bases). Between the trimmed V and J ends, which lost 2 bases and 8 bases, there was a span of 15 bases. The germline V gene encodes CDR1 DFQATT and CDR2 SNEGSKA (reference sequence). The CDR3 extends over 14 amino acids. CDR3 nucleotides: TGCAGTGCTAGATCCGGGACAAGGAGGGAAAAACTGTTTTTT. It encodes CSARSGTRREKLFF.

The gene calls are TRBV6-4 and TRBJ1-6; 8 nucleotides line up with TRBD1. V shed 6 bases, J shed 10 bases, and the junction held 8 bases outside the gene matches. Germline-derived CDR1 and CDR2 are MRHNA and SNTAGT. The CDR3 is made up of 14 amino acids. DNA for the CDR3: TGTGCCAGCAGGCGAAACAGGGGGGAGTCACCCCTCCACTTT. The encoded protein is CASRRNRGESPLHF.

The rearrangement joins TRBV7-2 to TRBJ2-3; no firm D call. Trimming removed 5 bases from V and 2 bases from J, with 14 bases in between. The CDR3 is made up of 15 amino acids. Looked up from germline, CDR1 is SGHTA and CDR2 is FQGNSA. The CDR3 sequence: CASSPQGMNTDTQYF. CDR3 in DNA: TGTGCCAGCAGCCCCCAAGGAATGAACACAGATACGCAGTATTTT.

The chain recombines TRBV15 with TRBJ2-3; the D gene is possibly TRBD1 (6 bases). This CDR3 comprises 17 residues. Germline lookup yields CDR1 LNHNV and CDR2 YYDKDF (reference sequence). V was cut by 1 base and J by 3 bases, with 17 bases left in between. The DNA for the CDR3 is TGTGCCACCAGCAGAGGCCCCAGGGACATTTCTACAGATACGCAGTATTTT. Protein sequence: CATSRGPRDISTDTQYF.

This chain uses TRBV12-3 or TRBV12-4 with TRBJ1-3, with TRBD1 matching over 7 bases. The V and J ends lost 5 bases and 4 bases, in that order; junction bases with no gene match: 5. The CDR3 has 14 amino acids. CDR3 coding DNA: TGTGCCAGCAGTGAGGGGGCCCTGGGAAACACCATATATTTT. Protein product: CASSEGALGNTIYF.

The CDR3 DNA follows: TGTGCCAGCAGTTTGGACGATAGCACAGATACGCAGTATTTT. This sequence encodes CASSLDDSTDTQYF. This chain links TRBV12-3 or TRBV12-4 with TRBJ2-3, with D unresolved. The V gene lost 3 bases and the J gene lost 0 bases, with 7 bases spanning the gap. The CDR3 runs to 14 residues.

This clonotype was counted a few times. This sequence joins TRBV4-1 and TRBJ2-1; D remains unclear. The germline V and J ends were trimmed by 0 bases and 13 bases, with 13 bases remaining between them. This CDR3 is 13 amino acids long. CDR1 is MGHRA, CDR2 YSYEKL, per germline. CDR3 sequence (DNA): TGCGCCAGCAGCCAAGATCGAGCTCGTTTCCAGTTCTTC. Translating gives CASSQDRARFQFF.

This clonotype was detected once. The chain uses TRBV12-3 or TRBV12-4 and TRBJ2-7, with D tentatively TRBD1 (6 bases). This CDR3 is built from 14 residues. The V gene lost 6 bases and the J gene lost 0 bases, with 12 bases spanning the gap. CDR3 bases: TGTGCCAGCAGGAAGACAGGTTCCTCCTACGAGCAGTACTTC. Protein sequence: CASRKTGSSYEQYF.

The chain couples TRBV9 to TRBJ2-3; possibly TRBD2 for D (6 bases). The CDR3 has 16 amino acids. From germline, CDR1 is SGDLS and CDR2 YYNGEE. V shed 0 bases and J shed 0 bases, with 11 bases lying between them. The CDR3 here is CASSVAGSGSTDTQYF. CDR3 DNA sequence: TGTGCCAGCAGCGTAGCCGGTAGCGGAAGCACAGATACGCAGTATTTT.

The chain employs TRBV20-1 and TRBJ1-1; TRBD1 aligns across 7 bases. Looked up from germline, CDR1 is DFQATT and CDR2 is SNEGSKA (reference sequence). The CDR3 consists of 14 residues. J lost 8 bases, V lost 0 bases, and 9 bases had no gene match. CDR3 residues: CSARDPRDSLEAFF. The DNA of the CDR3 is TGCAGTGCTAGAGATCCCCGGGACAGTCTAGAAGCTTTCTTT.

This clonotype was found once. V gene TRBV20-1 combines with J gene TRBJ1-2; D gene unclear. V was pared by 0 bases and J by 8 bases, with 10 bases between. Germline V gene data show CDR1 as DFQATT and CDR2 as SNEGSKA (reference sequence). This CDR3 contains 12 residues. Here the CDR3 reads CSARDGLGGYTF. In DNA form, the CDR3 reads TGCAGTGCTAGAGATGGGCTGGGGGGCTACACCTTC.

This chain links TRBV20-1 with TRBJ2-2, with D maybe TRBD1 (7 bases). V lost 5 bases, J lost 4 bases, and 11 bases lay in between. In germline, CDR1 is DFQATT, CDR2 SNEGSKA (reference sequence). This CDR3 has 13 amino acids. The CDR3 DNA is TGCAGTGCTGGGAGGACAGGCACCGGGGAGCTGTTTTTT. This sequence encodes CSAGRTGTGELFF.

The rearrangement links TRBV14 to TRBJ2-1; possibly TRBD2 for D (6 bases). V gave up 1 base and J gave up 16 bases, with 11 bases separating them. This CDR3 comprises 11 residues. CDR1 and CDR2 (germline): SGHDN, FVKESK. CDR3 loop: CASSQAEGTFF. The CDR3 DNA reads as TGTGCCAGCAGCCAAGCAGAGGGGACTTTCTTC.

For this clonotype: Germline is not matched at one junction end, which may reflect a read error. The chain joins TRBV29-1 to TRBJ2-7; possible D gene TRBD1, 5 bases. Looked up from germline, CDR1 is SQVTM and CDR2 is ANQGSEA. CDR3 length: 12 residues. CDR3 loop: CSVEGVGDEQYF. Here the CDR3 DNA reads TGCAGCGTGGAAGGGGTTGGGGACGAGCAGTACTTC.

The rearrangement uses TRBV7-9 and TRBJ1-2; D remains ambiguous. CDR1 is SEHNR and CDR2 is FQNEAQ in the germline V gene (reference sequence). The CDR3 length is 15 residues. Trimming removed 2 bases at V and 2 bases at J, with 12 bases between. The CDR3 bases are TGTGCCAGCAGCTTATGGAGGGATTTAAACTATGGCTACACCTTC. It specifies CASSLWRDLNYGYTF.

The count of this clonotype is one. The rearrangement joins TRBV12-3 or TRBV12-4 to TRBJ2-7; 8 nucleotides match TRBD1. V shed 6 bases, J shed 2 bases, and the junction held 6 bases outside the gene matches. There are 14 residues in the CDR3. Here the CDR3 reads CASSGDRRAYEQYF. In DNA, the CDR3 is TGTGCCAGCAGCGGGGACAGGCGGGCCTACGAGCAGTACTTC.

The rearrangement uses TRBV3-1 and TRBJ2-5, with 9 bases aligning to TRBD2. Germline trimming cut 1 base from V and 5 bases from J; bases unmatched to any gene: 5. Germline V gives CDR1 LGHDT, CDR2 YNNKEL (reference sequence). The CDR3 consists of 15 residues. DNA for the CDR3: TGTGCCAGCAGCCAAGTGACTAGCGGCGGGGAGACCCAGTACTTC. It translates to CASSQVTSGGETQYF.

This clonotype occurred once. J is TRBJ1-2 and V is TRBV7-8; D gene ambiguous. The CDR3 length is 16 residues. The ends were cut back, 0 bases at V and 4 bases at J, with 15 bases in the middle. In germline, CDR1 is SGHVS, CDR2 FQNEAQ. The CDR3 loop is CASSLAFAGSGYGYTF. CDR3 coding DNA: TGTGCCAGCAGCTTAGCCTTTGCGGGTAGCGGCTATGGCTACACCTTC.

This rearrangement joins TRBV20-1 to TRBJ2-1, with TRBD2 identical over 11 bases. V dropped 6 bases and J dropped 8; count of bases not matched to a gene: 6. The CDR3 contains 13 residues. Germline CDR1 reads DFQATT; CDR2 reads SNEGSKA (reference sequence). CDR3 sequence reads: CSAPTSGRHEQFF. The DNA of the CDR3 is TGCAGTGCGCCCACTAGCGGGAGACATGAGCAGTTCTTC.

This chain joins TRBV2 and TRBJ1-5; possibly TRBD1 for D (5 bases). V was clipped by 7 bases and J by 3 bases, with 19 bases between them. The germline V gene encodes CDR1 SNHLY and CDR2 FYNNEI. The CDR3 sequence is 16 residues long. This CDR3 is CASTGGGDRYNQPQHF. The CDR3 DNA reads TGTGCCAGCACCGGAGGTGGGGACCGTTACAATCAGCCCCAGCATTTT. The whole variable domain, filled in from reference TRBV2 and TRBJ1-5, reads EPEVTQTPSHQVTQMGQEVILRCVPISNHLYFYWYRQILGQKVEFLVSFYNNEISEKSEIFDDQFSVERPDGSNFTLKIRSTKLEDSAMYFCASTGGGDRYNQPQHFGDGTRLSIL.

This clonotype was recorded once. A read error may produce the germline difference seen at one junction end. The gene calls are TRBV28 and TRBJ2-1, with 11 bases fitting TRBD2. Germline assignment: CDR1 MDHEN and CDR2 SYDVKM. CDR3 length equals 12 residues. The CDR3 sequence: CASSPTTSGRMF. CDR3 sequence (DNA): TGTGCCAGCAGTCCGACTACTAGCGGGAGAATGTTC.

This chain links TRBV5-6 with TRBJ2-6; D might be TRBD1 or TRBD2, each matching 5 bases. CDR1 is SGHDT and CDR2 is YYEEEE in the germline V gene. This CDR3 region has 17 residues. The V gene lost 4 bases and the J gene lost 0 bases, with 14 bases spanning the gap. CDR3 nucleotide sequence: TGTGCCAGCAGCCAGGGACCTACAAACTCTGGGGCCAACGTCCTGACTTTC. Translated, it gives CASSQGPTNSGANVLTF. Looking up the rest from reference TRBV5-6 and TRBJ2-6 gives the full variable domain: DAGVTQSPTHLIKTRGQQVTLRCSPKSGHDTVSWYQQALGQGPQFIFQYYEEEERQRGNFPDRFSGHQFPNYSSELNVNALLLGDSALYLCASSQGPTNSGANVLTFGAGSRLTVL.

In nucleotides, the CDR3 is TGCAGCGGCCGGACAGGGGAAGAGACCCAGTACTTC. It encodes CSGRTGEETQYF. V is TRBV29-1 and J is TRBJ2-5; TRBD1 matches at 9 bases. Germline V CDR1 and CDR2: SQVTM, ANQGSEA. Unmatched junction bases numbered 3, after V lost 7 bases and J lost 3 bases. This CDR3 has 12 amino acids.

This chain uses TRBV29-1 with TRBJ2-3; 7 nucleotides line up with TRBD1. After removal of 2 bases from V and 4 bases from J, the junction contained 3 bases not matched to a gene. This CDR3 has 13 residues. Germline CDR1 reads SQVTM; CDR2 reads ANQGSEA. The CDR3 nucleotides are TGCAGCGTTGAAACGACAGGGTCAGATACGCAGTATTTT. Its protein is CSVETTGSDTQYF.

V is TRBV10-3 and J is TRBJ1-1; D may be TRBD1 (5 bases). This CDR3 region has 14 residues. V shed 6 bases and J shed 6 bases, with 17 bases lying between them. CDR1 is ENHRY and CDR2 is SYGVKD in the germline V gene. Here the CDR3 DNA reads TGTGCCATCAGCCGGGACCCAGAGGAGGCTGAAGCTTTCTTT. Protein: CAISRDPEEAEAFF.

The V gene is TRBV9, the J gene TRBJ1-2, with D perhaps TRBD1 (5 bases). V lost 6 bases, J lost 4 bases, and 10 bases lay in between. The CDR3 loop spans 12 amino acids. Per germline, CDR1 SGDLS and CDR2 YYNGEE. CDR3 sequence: CASTLDSYGYTF. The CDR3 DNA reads TGTGCCAGCACCCTCGACAGCTATGGCTACACCTTC. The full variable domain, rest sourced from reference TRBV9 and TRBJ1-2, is DSGVTQTPKHLITATGQRVTLRCSPRSGDLSVYWYQQSLDQGLQFLIQYYNGEERAKGNILERFSAQQFPDLHSELNLSSLELGDSALYFCASTLDSYGYTFGSGTRLTVV.

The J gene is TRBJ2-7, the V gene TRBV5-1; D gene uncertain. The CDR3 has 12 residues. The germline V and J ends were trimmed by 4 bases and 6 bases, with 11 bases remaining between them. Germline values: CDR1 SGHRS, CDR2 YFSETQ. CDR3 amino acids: CASSLTNGEQYF. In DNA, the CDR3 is TGCGCCAGCAGCCTGACGAACGGCGAGCAGTACTTC.

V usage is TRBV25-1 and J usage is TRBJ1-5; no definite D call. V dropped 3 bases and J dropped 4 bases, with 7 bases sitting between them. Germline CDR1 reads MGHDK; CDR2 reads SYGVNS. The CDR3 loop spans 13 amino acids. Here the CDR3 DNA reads TGTGCCAGCAGTGAGACTTCTAATCAGCCCCAGCATTTT. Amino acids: CASSETSNQPQHF.